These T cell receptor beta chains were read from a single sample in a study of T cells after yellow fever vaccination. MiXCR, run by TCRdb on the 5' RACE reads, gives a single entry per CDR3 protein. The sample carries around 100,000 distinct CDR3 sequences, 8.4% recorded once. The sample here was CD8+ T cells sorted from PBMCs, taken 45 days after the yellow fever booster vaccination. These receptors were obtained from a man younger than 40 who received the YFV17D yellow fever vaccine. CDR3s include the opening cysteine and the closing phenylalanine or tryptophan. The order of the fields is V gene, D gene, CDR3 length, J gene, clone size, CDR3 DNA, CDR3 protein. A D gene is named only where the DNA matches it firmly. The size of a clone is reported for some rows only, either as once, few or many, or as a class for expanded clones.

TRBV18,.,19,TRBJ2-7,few,TGTGCCAGCTCACCTCAGACTCCAGGGACCCTGGGCCCCTCTTACGAGCAGTACTTC,CASSPQTPGTLGPSYEQYF
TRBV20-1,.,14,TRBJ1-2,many,TGCAGTGCTAGAGTCATAGGGGAGATTTATGGCTACACCTTC,CSARVIGEIYGYTF
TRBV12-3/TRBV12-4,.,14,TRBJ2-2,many,TGTGCCAGCAGTTTCCCCGGGAACACCGGGGAGCTGTTTTTT,CASSFPGNTGELFF
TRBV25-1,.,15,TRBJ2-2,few,TGTGCCAGCAGTGAATTTGCCTGGGACACCGGGGAGCTGTTTTTT,CASSEFAWDTGELFF
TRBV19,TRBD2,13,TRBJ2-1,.,TGTGCCAGTAGTATTGTAGCGGGTAATGAGCAGTTCTTC,CASSIVAGNEQFF
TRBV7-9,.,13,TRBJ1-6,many,TGTGCCAGCAGCGCAGCGGCCATTGCACCCCTCCACTTT,CASSAAAIAPLHF
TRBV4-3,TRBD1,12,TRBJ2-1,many,TGCGCCAGCAGTCACAGGGGGGATGAGCAGTTCTTC,CASSHRGDEQFF
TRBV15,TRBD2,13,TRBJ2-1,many,TGTGCCACGAACGGGAGGGTCGGCTATGAGCAGTTCTTC,CATNGRVGYEQFF
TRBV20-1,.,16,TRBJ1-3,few,TGCAGTGCTTATACTAATGACGGTCACTCTGGAAACACCATATATTTT,CSAYTNDGHSGNTIYF
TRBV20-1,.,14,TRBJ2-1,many,TGCAGTGCTTTGGAGGTGAGCTCCTACAATGAGCAGTTCTTC,CSALEVSSYNEQFF
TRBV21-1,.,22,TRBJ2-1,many,TGTGCCAGCAGCATCCGGGACAGGGGGGCTAGCGGGACCCTAAATACCTACAATGAGCAGTTCTTC,CASSIRDRGASGTLNTYNEQFF